The 11 T cell receptor beta chains listed next were all sequenced from one sample in a study of T cells in localized non-small cell lung cancer. The protocol was immunoSEQ multiplex PCR, while the TCRdb copy is restricted to in-frame clones and leaves out a portion. The table has 40,000 to 55,000 clones, less than 85% seen once; the top ten hold more than 4%. Sample: PBMCs, taken before any cancer treatment. All receptors come from a woman aged 35 to 75 with stage II lung adenocarcinoma.

This clone was seen once. The V gene is TRBV7-9, the J gene TRBJ1-5, with D unclear. V dropped 1 base and J dropped 5 bases, with 9 bases sitting between them. This CDR3 spans 14 amino acids. Germline V gene lookup returns CDR1 SEHNR and CDR2 FQNEAQ (reference sequence). In nucleotides, the CDR3 is TGTGCCAGCAGCTTAGATCGCCCGGATCAGCCCCAGCATTTT. Its protein is CASSLDRPDQPQHF.

CDR3 region: CASRRDWNTEAFF. CDR3 coding DNA: TGCGCCAGCAGACGGGATTGGAACACTGAAGCTTTCTTT. The chain joins TRBV5-1 to TRBJ1-1; D is unclear. V lost 5 bases, J lost 1 base, and 9 bases lay in between. Germline V gives CDR1 SGHRS, CDR2 YFSETQ. There are 13 residues in the CDR3.

The chain recombines TRBV19 with TRBJ2-3; weak D call: TRBD2 (5 bases). The CDR3 length is 14 residues. In germline, CDR1 is LNHDA, CDR2 SQIVND (reference sequence). V lost 2 bases and J 8 bases, leaving 14 bases between the germline ends. CDR3 nucleotide sequence: TGTGCCAGTAGTATACCCTCTACGGGGAGTACGCAGTATTTT. This sequence encodes CASSIPSTGSTQYF.

This chain uses TRBV7-9 with TRBJ2-1; D ambiguous. The V end lost 2 bases, the J end lost 9 bases, and 8 bases lay between the germline ends. Looked up from germline, CDR1 is SEHNR and CDR2 is FQNEAQ (reference sequence). The CDR3 has 12 amino acids. The CDR3 DNA follows: TGTGCCAGCAGCTTAAGTTCGAGTGAGCAGTTCTTC. Residues: CASSLSSSEQFF.

The V gene is TRBV30, the J gene TRBJ2-1; TRBD2 aligns across 10 bases. There are 13 residues in the CDR3. J was trimmed by 4 bases and V by 4 bases; bases with no gene match: 1. Germline CDR1 GTSNPN, CDR2 SVGIG (reference sequence). CDR3 nucleotides: TGTGCCTGGACTAGCGGGGGTTACAATGAGCAGTTCTTC. This gives the protein CAWTSGGYNEQFF.

The V gene is TRBV15, the J gene TRBJ1-5; 7 nucleotides match TRBD1. V was clipped by 1 base and J by 3 bases; unmatched bases: 15. The CDR3 contains 19 residues. Germline V gene sequence: CDR1 LNHNV, CDR2 YYDKDF (reference sequence). CDR3 sequence: CATSRVAWGTDDTNQPQHF. The CDR3 DNA reads as TGTGCCACCAGCAGAGTTGCTTGGGGGACAGATGACACCAATCAGCCCCAGCATTTT.

V is TRBV10-3 and J is TRBJ1-1, with 8 bases that match TRBD1. With 4 bases clipped from V and 1 base from J, the junction kept 2 bases outside the gene matches. The V gene's germline CDR1 is ENHRY and CDR2 SYGVKD. The CDR3 covers 14 residues. The CDR3 loop is CAISGGTGNTEAFF. In nucleotides, the CDR3 is TGTGCCATCAGTGGGGGGACAGGGAACACTGAAGCTTTCTTT.

The V call is TRBV9, the J call TRBJ2-3, with TRBD2 identical over 8 bases. V was pared by 3 bases and J by 4 bases, with 10 bases of the junction left unmatched. This CDR3 region has 16 residues. From germline, CDR1 is SGDLS and CDR2 YYNGEE. The CDR3 spells CASSERGSGGPDTQYF. The CDR3 coding sequence is TGTGCCAGCAGCGAGAGGGGCAGCGGGGGACCAGATACGCAGTATTTT.

The rearrangement links TRBV13 to TRBJ2-7; D possibly matches TRBD1 or TRBD2 (5 bases each). This CDR3 region has 15 residues. The germline CDR1 and CDR2 sequences are PRHDT and FYEKMQ (reference sequence). Trimming removed 0 bases from V and 0 bases from J, with 9 bases in between. CDR3 nucleotides: TGTGCCAGCAGCTTAGGGGGGGTTACCTCCTACGAGCAGTACTTC. It specifies CASSLGGVTSYEQYF.

The chain combines TRBV6-1 with TRBJ2-3; no definite D call. Germline-derived CDR1 and CDR2 are MNHNS and SASEGT. The ends were cut back, 2 bases at V and 5 bases at J, with 5 bases in the middle. This CDR3 has 12 residues. The CDR3 region is CASSEQGDTQYF. DNA for the CDR3: TGTGCCAGCAGTGAACAAGGAGATACGCAGTATTTT.

The chain has TRBV14 and TRBJ2-7; D gene unclear. V lost 2 bases and J lost 4, with 6 bases in between. Germline V gene sequence: CDR1 SGHDN, CDR2 FVKESK. CDR3 length: 12 residues. The CDR3: CASSQRRYEQYF. CDR3 DNA: TGTGCCAGCAGCCAAAGGAGATACGAGCAGTACTTC.